A few counts support the clone carrying this TCR beta chain. This sample stems from a study of T-cell reconstitution after alpha-beta-depleted transplantation in children. During its preparation, the TCRbeta library received unique molecular identifiers. From the PCR reads, TCRdb called clonotypes with MiXCR, one entry per CDR3 protein. The sample has around 200,000 distinct CDR3 sequences; about 6.8% are singletons. The sequencing used PBMCs from the stem cell graft donor, collected from the stem cell graft. The clonotype was recovered from a human donor who donated a stem cell graft to a child with Wiskott-Aldrich syndrome.

CDR3 sequence (DNA): TGTGCCAGCAGTTACGAGGCGCCAACAGGGAACCGAGAGACCCAGTACTTC. Amino acid sequence: CASSYEAPTGNRETQYF. This sequence joins TRBV6-2 or TRBV6-3 and TRBJ2-5; D perhaps matches TRBD1 (6 bases). Trimming left V 2 bases short and J 4 bases short, with 20 bases between. CDR3 length: 17 amino acids. Germline V CDR1 and CDR2: MNHEY, SVGEGT.